These T cell receptor beta chains were read from a single sample in a study of OX40 agonist ivuxolimab in advanced cancers. Here immunoSEQ multiplex PCR was the method, and the copy in TCRdb shows in-frame clones only, minus some. The data show approximately 80,000 clones, 75% to 95% seen once. This sample comprised CD4+ or CD8+ T cells sorted from blood, obtained in a trial of the OX40 agonist ivuxolimab. These receptor sequences come from an adult with an advanced solid tumor such as melanoma, head and neck, liver or kidney cancer. Both conserved end residues are part of each CDR3. D genes are given only for firm matches. Not all rows give a size; the values are once, few, many and, for expanded clones, a class.

TGTGCCAGCAGCTTAGAAGGGCGGGGGGCCACAGATACGCAGTATTTT	CASSLEGRGATDTQYF	16	TRBJ2-3	TRBV11-2	.	TRBD2
TGTGCCAGCAGGGGGGCTTCCCCCTACGAGCAGTACTTC	CASRGASPYEQYF	13	TRBJ2-7	TRBV6-5	.	.
TGTGCCAGCAGTTACTCGACAGGGGCCAGCACTGAAGCTTTCTTT	CASSYSTGASTEAFF	15	TRBJ1-1	TRBV6-5	.	TRBD1
TGTGCCAGTAGTCCATACCGGGACAGGGCTAGCACAGATACGCAGTATTTT	CASSPYRDRASTDTQYF	17	TRBJ2-3	TRBV19	.	TRBD1
TGTGCCAGCAGCTTAGGACACTCATCCTACGAGCAGTACTTC	CASSLGHSSYEQYF	14	TRBJ2-7	TRBV7-8	.	.
TGCGCCAGCAGCTTGGGAGGGCCGCAAGAGACCCAGTACTTC	CASSLGGPQETQYF	14	TRBJ2-5	TRBV5-1	.	.
TGTGCCATCAGCTCGGGACAGGCGCCTTCTAACTATGGCTACACCTTC	CAISSGQAPSNYGYTF	16	TRBJ1-2	TRBV10-3	.	TRBD1
TGTGCCAGCAGCTCGGGGATTCACGAGCAGTACTTC	CASSSGIHEQYF	12	TRBJ2-7	TRBV13	.	.
TGTGCCAGCAGATCCGGGACTAGGCAAGAGACCCAGTACTTC	CASRSGTRQETQYF	14	TRBJ2-5	TRBV6-5	.	TRBD2
TGTGCCAGCAGTGCTATGGGGGGGGCGTGGGGAAACACCATATATTTT	CASSAMGGAWGNTIYF	16	TRBJ1-3	TRBV6-1	.	.
TGTGCCAGCAGTGATCGACTAGCGGTCACAGATACGCAGTATTTT	CASSDRLAVTDTQYF	15	TRBJ2-3	TRBV2	.	TRBD2
TGTGCCAGCAGCGTAGTGGGACAGGGTGAAACTACGCAGTATTTT	CASSVVGQGETTQYF	15	TRBJ2-3	TRBV9	.	TRBD1
TGTGCCTCTCAGCGAGGTGGCGGGAACTTTGAGACCCAGTACTTC	CASQRGGGNFETQYF	15	TRBJ2-5	TRBV19	.	.
TGTGCCAGCAGCCCCCAGGGCTGGGGGGGAGCTTTCTTT	CASSPQGWGGAFF	13	TRBJ1-1	TRBV7-8	.	.
TGTGCCAGTAGTATAGATCGGGCTAGCGGGGAGACCCAGTACTTC	CASSIDRASGETQYF	15	TRBJ2-5	TRBV19	.	TRBD2
TGTGCCAGCAGCTTAGTTGGCCTTAATGGCTACACCTTC	CASSLVGLNGYTF	13	TRBJ1-2	TRBV11-2	.	.
TGTGCCAGCAGTTTCCAAAGCGACAGGGACCACGAGCAGTACTTC	CASSFQSDRDHEQYF	15	TRBJ2-7	TRBV6-5	.	TRBD1
TGTGCCAGCTCGCCGGACGGAGGAAACACCATATATTTT	CASSPDGGNTIYF	13	TRBJ1-3	TRBV18	few	.
TGTGCCAGCGACCCCGGGGGTTACTTGAACACTAAAGCTTTCTTT	CASDPGGYLNTKAFF	15	TRBJ1-1	TRBV2	.	.
TGTGCCAGCAGCTTAATGAGCGGTTCCTACGAGCAGTACTTC	CASSLMSGSYEQYF	14	TRBJ2-7	TRBV7-9	.	.
TGCAGCGTCCAGGACAGGGGGCGAGATACGCAGTATTTT	CSVQDRGRDTQYF	13	TRBJ2-3	TRBV29-1	.	TRBD1
TGTGCCAGCAGCCCCGGTAGGGTTGCCTATGGCTACACCTTC	CASSPGRVAYGYTF	14	TRBJ1-2	TRBV7-2	.	.
TGTGCCAGTAGTGTAACCGGGACAGGGGGCCATACTGAAGCTTTCTTT	CASSVTGTGGHTEAFF	16	TRBJ1-1	TRBV19	.	TRBD1
TGTGCCAGCCGCGGGAACACCGGGGAGCTGTTTTTT	CASRGNTGELFF	12	TRBJ2-2	TRBV2	.	.
TGTGCCAGCAGCTTAGTAGGGACGGGGGACACTGAAGCTTTCTTT	CASSLVGTGDTEAFF	15	TRBJ1-1	TRBV7-6	.	.
TGCGCCAGCAGCGACCCCACCAGCACAGATACGCAGTATTTT	CASSDPTSTDTQYF	14	TRBJ2-3	TRBV5-1	.	.